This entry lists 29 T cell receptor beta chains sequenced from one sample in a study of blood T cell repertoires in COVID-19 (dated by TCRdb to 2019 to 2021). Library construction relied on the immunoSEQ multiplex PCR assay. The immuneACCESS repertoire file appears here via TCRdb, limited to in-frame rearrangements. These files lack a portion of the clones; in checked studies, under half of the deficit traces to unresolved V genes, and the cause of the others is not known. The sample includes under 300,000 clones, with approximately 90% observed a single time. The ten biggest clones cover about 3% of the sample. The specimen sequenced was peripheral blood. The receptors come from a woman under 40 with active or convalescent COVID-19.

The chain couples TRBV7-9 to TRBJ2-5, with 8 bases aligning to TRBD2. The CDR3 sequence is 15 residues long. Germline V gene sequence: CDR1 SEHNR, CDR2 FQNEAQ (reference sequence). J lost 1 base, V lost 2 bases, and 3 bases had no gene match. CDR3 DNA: TGTGCCAGCAGCTTATGGGGGACTAGCCAAGAGACCCAGTACTTC. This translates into CASSLWGTSQETQYF.

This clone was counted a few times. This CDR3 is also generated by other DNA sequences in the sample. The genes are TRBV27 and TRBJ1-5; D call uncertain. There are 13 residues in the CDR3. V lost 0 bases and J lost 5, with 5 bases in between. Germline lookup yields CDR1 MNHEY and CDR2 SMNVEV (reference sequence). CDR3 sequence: CASSLSRDQPQHF. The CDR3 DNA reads TGTGCCAGCAGTTTATCGCGTGATCAGCCCCAGCATTTT.

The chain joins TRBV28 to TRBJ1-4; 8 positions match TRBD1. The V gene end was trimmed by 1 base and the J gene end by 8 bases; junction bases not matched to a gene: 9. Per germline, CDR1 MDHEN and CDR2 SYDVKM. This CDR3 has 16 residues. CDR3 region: CASSLYGQGPYEKLFF. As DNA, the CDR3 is TGTGCCAGCAGTTTATATGGACAGGGCCCATACGAAAAACTGTTTTTT.

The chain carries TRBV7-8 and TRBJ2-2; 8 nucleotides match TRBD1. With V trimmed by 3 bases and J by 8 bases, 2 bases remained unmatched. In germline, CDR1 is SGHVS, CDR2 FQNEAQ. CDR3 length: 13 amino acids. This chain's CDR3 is CASSLDRAGELFF. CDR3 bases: TGTGCCAGCAGCTTGGACAGGGCTGGGGAGCTGTTTTTT.

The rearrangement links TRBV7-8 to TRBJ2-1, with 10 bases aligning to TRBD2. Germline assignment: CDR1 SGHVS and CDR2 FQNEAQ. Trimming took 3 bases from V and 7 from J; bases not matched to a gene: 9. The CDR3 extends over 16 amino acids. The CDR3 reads CASSFPLTSGVNEQFF. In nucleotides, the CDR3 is TGTGCCAGCAGCTTCCCCCTAACTAGCGGGGTGAATGAGCAGTTCTTC.

CDR3 region: CASFKTGAGTEAFF. As DNA, the CDR3 is TGTGCCAGCTTCAAAACAGGGGCCGGCACTGAAGCTTTCTTT. The rearrangement uses TRBV7-8 and TRBJ1-1; 7 bases map to TRBD1. The V gene end was trimmed by 8 bases and the J gene end by 4 bases; junction bases not matched to a gene: 10. Germline V lookup: CDR1 SGHVS, CDR2 FQNEAQ. The CDR3 is 14 amino acids.

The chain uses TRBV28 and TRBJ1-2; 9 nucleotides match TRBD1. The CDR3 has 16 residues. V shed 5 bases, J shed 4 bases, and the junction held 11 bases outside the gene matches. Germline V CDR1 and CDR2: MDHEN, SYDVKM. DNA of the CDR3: TGTGCCAGCAGTCCAACGTTAGGGACAGGGAGCTATGGCTACACCTTC. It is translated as CASSPTLGTGSYGYTF.

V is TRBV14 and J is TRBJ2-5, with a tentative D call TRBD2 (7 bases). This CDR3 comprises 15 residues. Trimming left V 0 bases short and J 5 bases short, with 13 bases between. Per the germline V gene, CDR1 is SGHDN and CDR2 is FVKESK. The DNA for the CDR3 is TGTGCCAGCAGCCAAGATCTGGGGGGGGGCGAGACCCAGTACTTC. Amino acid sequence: CASSQDLGGGETQYF. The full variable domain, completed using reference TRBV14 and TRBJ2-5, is EAGVTQFPSHSVIEKGQTVTLRCDPISGHDNLYWYRRVMGKEIKFLLHFVKESKQDESGMPNNRFLAERTGGTYSTLKVQPAELEDSGVYFCASSQDLGGGETQYFGPGTRLLVL.

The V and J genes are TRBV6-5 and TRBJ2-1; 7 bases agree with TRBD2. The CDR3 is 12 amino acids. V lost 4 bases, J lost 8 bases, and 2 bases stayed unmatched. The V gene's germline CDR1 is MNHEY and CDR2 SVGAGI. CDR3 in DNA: TGTGCCAGCAGTTGGGGGGGATATGAGCAGTTCTTC. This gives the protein CASSWGGYEQFF.

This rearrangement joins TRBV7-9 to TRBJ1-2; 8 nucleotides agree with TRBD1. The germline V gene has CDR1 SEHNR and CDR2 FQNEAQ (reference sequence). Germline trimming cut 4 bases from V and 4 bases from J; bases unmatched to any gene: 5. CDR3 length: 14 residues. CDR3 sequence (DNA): TGTGCCAGCAGCTCGCAGACAGGGGCCTATGGCTACACCTTC. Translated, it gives CASSSQTGAYGYTF.

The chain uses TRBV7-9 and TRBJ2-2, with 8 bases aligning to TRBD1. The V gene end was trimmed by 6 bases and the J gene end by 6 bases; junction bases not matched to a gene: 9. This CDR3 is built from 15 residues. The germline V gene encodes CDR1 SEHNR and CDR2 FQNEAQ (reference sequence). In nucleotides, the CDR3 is TGTGCCAGCAGGCCGGCAGGGGGCGCGGCCGGGGAGCTGTTTTTT. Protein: CASRPAGGAAGELFF. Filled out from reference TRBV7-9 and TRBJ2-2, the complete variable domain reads DTGVSQNPRHKITKRGQNVTFRCDPISEHNRLYWYRQTLGQGPEFLTYFQNEAQLEKSRLLSDRFSAERPKGSFSTLEIQRTEQGDSAMYLCASRPAGGAAGELFFGEGSRLTVL.

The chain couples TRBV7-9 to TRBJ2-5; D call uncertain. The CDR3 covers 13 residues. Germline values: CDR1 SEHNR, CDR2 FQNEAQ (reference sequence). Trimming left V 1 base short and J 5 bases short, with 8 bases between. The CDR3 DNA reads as TGTGCCAGCAGCTTAGATTTACGGGAGACCCAGTACTTC. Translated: CASSLDLRETQYF. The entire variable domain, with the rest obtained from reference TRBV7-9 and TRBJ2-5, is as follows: DTGVSQNPRHKITKRGQNVTFRCDPISEHNRLYWYRQTLGQGPEFLTYFQNEAQLEKSRLLSDRFSAERPKGSFSTLEIQRTEQGDSAMYLCASSLDLRETQYFGPGTRLLVL.

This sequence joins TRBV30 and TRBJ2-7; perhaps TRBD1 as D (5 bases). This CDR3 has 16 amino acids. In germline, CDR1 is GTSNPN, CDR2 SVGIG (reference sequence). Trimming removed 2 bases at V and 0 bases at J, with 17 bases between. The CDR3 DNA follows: TGTGCCTGGAGTCTACGTAGGGGCCTGAGCTCCTACGAGCAGTACTTC. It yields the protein CAWSLRRGLSSYEQYF.

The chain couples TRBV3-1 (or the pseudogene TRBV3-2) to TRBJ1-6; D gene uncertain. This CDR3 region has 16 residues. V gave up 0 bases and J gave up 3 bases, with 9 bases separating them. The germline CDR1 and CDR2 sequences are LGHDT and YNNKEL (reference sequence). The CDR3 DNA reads TGTGCCAGCAGCCAAGACTCGGGGTTCTATAATTCACCCCTCCACTTT. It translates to CASSQDSGFYNSPLHF.

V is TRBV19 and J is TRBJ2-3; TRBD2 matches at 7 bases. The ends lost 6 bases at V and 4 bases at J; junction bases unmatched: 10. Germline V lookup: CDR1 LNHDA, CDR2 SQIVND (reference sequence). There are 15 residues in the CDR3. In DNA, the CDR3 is TGTGCCAGTAGCCGAAAGTCGCTAGCGGCAGATACGCAGTATTTT. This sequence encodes CASSRKSLAADTQYF.

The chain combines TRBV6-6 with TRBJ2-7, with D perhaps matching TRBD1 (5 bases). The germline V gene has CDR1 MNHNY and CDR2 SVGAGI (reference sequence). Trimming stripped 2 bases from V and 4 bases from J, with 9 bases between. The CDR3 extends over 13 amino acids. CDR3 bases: TGTGCCAGCAGTTACCCAGACAGATACGAGCAGTACTTC. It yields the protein CASSYPDRYEQYF.

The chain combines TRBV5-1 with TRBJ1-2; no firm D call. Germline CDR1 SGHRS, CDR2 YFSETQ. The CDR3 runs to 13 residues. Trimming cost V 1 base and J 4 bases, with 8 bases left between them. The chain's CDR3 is CASSLIPSYGYTF. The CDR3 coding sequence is TGCGCCAGCAGCTTGATCCCCAGCTATGGCTACACCTTC.

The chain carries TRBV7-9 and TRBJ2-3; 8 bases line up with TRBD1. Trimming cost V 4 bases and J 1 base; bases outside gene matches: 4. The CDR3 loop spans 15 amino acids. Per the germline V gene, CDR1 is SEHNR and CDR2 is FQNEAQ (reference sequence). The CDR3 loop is CASSSDRGGTDTQYF. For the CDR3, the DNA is TGTGCCAGCAGCTCCGACAGGGGTGGCACAGATACGCAGTATTTT. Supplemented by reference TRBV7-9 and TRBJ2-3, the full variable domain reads DTGVSQNPRHKITKRGQNVTFRCDPISEHNRLYWYRQTLGQGPEFLTYFQNEAQLEKSRLLSDRFSAERPKGSFSTLEIQRTEQGDSAMYLCASSSDRGGTDTQYFGPGTRLTVL.

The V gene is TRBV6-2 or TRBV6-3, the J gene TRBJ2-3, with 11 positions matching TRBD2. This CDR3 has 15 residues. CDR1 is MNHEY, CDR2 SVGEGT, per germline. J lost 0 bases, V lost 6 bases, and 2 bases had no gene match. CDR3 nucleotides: TGTGCCAGCAGCCTAGCGGGGGGCAGCACAGATACGCAGTATTTT. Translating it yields CASSLAGGSTDTQYF.

CDR3 DNA: TGTGCCAGTAGTTCTGCTCGGGGGTGGGGGATTTATACGCAGTATTTT. It translates to CASSSARGWGIYTQYF. The chain combines TRBV19 with TRBJ2-3, with D tentatively TRBD2 (6 bases). V was trimmed by 5 bases and J by 7 bases, leaving 22 bases between them. The CDR3 is made up of 16 amino acids. Germline V gene sequence: CDR1 LNHDA, CDR2 SQIVND (reference sequence).

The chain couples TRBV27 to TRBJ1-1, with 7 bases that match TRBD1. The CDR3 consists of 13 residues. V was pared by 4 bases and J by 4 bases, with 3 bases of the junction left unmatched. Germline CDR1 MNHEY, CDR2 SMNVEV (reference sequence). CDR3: CASSSRDSTEAFF. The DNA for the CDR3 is TGTGCCAGCAGTTCCCGGGACAGCACTGAAGCTTTCTTT.

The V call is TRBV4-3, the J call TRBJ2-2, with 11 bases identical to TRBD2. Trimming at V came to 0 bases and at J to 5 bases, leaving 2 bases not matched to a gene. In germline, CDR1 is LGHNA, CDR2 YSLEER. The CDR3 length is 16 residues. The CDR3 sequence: CASSQDASGRTGELFF. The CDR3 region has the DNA TGCGCCAGCAGCCAAGACGCTAGCGGGAGGACCGGGGAGCTGTTTTTT.

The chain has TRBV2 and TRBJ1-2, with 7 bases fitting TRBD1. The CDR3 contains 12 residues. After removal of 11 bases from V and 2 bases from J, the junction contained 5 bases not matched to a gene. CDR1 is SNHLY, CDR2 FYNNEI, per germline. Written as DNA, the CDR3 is TGTGCCGGCGACAGGGACAACTATGGCTACACCTTC. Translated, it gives CAGDRDNYGYTF.

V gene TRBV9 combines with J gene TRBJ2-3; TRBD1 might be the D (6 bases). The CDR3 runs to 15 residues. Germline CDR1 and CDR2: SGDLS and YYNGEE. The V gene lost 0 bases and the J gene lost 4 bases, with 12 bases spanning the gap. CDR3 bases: TGTGCCAGCAGCGTAGCCACAGGGATGCCAGATACGCAGTATTTT. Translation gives CASSVATGMPDTQYF.

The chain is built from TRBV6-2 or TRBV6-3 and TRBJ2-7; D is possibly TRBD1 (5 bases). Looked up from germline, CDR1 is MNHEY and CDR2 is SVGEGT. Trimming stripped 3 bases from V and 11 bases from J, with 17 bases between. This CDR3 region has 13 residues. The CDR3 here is CASSYHQQAPEYF. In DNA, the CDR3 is TGTGCCAGCAGTTATCACCAACAGGCTCCCGAGTACTTC.

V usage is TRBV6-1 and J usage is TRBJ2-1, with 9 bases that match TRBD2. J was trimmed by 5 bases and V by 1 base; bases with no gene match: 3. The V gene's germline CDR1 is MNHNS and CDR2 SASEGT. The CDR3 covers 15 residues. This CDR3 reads CASSEGLAGNNEQFF. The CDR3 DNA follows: TGTGCCAGCAGTGAAGGCCTAGCGGGGAACAATGAGCAGTTCTTC.

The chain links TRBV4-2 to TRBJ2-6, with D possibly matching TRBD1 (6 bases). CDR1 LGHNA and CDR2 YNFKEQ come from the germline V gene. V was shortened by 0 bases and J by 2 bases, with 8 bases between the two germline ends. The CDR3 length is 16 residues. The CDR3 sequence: CASSQETGTGANVLTF. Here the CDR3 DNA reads TGTGCCAGCAGCCAAGAAACAGGGACTGGGGCCAACGTCCTGACTTTC.

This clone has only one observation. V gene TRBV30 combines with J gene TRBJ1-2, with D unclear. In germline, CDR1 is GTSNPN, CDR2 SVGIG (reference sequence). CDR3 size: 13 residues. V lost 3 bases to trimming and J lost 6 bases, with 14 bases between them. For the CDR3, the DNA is TGTGCCTGGAGGTACCGGGGAGGCAATGGCTACACCTTC. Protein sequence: CAWRYRGGNGYTF.

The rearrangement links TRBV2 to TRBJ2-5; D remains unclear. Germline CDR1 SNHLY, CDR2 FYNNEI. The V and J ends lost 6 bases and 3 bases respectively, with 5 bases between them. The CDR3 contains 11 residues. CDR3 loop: CASRTEETQYF. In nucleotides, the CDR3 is TGTGCCAGCAGGACTGAAGAGACCCAGTACTTC.